This T cell receptor (beta chain) is drawn from a study of radiation and T cells in renal cell carcinoma. The wider study: Nephrectomy followed 15 Gy stereotactic body radiation by 4 weeks.

This sample's time point: blood 2 weeks post-SBRT. Regarding treatment: 15 Gy SBRT to primary tumor, nephrectomy 4 weeks later. After SBRT, blood was collected at 2 and 4 weeks, plus baseline. The data were produced by immunoSEQ multiplex PCR, yet TCRdb's version contains in-frame clones alone and is incomplete. Of 100,000 to 150,000 clones listed, about 88% are singletons. Notes on this clone: Its antigen is currently unknown.

Unmatched junction bases numbered 9, after V lost 8 bases and J lost 6 bases. The CDR3 totals 12 residues. Germline assignment: CDR1 GTSNPN and CDR2 SVGIG (reference sequence). The study's findings and limits: Top tumor clonotypes rose in blood 2 weeks post-radiation, then contracted. Pretreatment tumor biopsies were lacking, so baseline clonotypes are unknown.

The receptor was isolated from a woman in her sixties or seventies with renal cell carcinoma. The V gene is TRBV30, the J gene TRBJ1-2; 7 bases fit TRBD1. Source: blood, taken from a patient whose treatment included radiotherapy and nephrectomy. CDR3 DNA: TGTGCCGGAACAGGGGTTTGGGATGGCTACACCTTC. It specifies CAGTGVWDGYTF.